The 2 T cell receptor beta chains below come from one sample, sequenced in a study of kidney transplant recipient with SARS-CoV-2 infection. TCRdb itself ran the reads through MiXCR, one entry per CDR3 protein. The sample shows 200,000 to 300,000 distinct CDR3 sequences, 29% of them seen only once. The source was a blood sample, collected at baseline and on roughly day 110 from a kidney transplant recipient. These receptors were taken from a male patient between 25 and 39 years old who had COVID-19 and was a kidney transplant recipient. Some T cells may arise from the graft donor.

This clonotype appeared many times. The chain recombines TRBV5-1 with TRBJ1-4; TRBD1 agrees at 8 bases. This CDR3 spans 15 amino acids. V was clipped by 2 bases and J by 2 bases; unmatched bases: 2. Germline V gene lookup returns CDR1 SGHRS and CDR2 YFSETQ. The CDR3 is CASSFQGATNEKLFF. The DNA of the CDR3 is TGCGCCAGCAGCTTTCAGGGGGCCACTAATGAAAAACTGTTTTTT.

As to this clonotype: A much more abundant neighbour one base away suggests this may be a read error. V and J are TRBV5-4 and TRBJ2-2, with D possibly being TRBD1 (6 bases). V shed 0 bases and J shed 3 bases, with 9 bases lying between them. The CDR3 loop spans 15 amino acids. Germline V lookup: CDR1 SGHNT, CDR2 YYREEE (reference sequence). CDR3: CASSLVPGDTGELFF. Written as DNA, the CDR3 is TGTGCCAGCAGCTTGGTGCCAGGGGACACCGGGGAGCTGTTTTTT.